This T cell receptor beta chain was found in a study of T-cell reconstitution after alpha-beta-depleted transplantation in children. This clonotype was observed a handful of times. This CDR3 is 16 amino acids long. The ends were cut back, 2 bases at V and 0 bases at J, with 11 bases in the middle. Library preparation (for TCRbeta) was performed with unique molecular identifiers. One entry per CDR3 protein, called by TCRdb with MiXCR from the PCR reads. The sample has 400,000 to 500,000 distinct CDR3 sequences, roughly 10% seen once. The material sequenced was PBMCs from the stem cell graft donor, taken from the stem cell graft. This clonotype originated in a human donor who donated a stem cell graft to a child with acute myeloid leukemia. V and J are TRBV12-3 or TRBV12-4 and TRBJ2-1, with a possible D match to TRBD2 (5 bases). CDR3: CASSLRLLSSYNEQFF. The DNA for the CDR3 is TGTGCCAGCAGTTTAAGACTACTCAGCTCCTACAATGAGCAGTTCTTC.